The 10 T cell receptor beta chains presented below share a single source sample, sequenced in a study of blood T cell repertoires in COVID-19. The method was immunoSEQ multiplex PCR; TCRdb's version includes in-frame clones alone and lacks a portion of them. The sample contains tens of thousands of clones, about 70% of which appear only once. The sequencing input was peripheral blood. These receptors originate from a man aged 45-65 years with active or convalescent COVID-19.

This clone appeared a single time. The V and J genes are TRBV9 and TRBJ2-7; 14 bases align to TRBD2. Germline values: CDR1 SGDLS, CDR2 YYNGEE. With 3 bases clipped from V and 3 bases from J, the junction kept 2 bases outside the gene matches. The CDR3 is 15 amino acids. For the CDR3, the DNA is TGTGCCAGCAGCGCTGGGACTAGCGGGAGCTACGAGCAGTACTTC. Translating it yields CASSAGTSGSYEQYF.

In this sample, this clone turned up many times. The J gene is TRBJ2-1, the V gene TRBV19; 9 nucleotides agree with TRBD2. In germline, CDR1 is LNHDA, CDR2 SQIVND (reference sequence). The CDR3 sequence is 14 residues long. With V trimmed by 9 bases and J by 7 bases, 10 bases remained unmatched. The CDR3 coding sequence is TGTGCCAGCGGGAGCCTAGCGGGGCGAAATGAGCAGTTCTTC. Encoded protein: CASGSLAGRNEQFF.

The genes are TRBV4-1 and TRBJ2-3; TRBD2 aligns across 8 bases. Germline CDR1 MGHRA, CDR2 YSYEKL. The CDR3 consists of 16 residues. V shed 0 bases, J shed 1 base, and the junction held 3 bases outside the gene matches. DNA of the CDR3: TGCGCCAGCAGCCAAGAGGAACTAGCGGGCACAGATACGCAGTATTTT. Residues: CASSQEELAGTDTQYF.

This sequence joins TRBV5-6 and TRBJ1-3, with 12 positions matching TRBD1. This CDR3 is 16 amino acids long. Germline lookup yields CDR1 SGHDT and CDR2 YYEEEE. The V gene end was trimmed by 4 bases and the J gene end by 3 bases; junction bases not matched to a gene: 5. The DNA for the CDR3 is TGTGCCAGCAGCGGGGGACAGGGGGCCGTTGGAAACACCATATATTTT. Protein: CASSGGQGAVGNTIYF.

This CDR3 reads CASSFATGGSPLHF. In nucleotides, the CDR3 is TGTGCCAGCAGCTTTGCTACAGGGGGTTCACCCCTCCACTTT. The J gene is TRBJ1-6, the V gene TRBV7-8, with TRBD1 matching over 8 bases. The CDR3 length is 14 residues. With 3 bases clipped from V and 9 bases from J, the junction kept 4 bases outside the gene matches. CDR1 and CDR2 (germline): SGHVS, FQNEAQ.

This clone has a single count. The chain recombines TRBV5-1 with TRBJ1-5; 8 bases line up with TRBD1. Germline lookup yields CDR1 SGHRS and CDR2 YFSETQ. J gave up 2 bases and V 4 bases, and 5 bases lay outside the gene matches. This CDR3 spans 15 amino acids. CDR3 amino acids: CASSLQGGGNQPQHF. CDR3 nucleotide sequence: TGCGCCAGCAGCCTACAGGGGGGAGGCAATCAGCCCCAGCATTTT. Drawing the rest from reference TRBV5-1 and TRBJ1-5, the complete variable domain is KAGVTQTPRYLIKTRGQQVTLSCSPISGHRSVSWYQQTPGQGLQFLFEYFSETQRNKGNFPGRFSGRQFSNSRSEMNVSTLELGDSALYLCASSLQGGGNQPQHFGDGTRLSIL.

The chain combines TRBV6-5 with TRBJ2-3, with 7 bases matching TRBD1. This CDR3 has 15 residues. V shed 4 bases and J 1 base; nucleotides not matched to a gene: 5. Germline V lookup: CDR1 MNHEY, CDR2 SVGAGI. CDR3 residues: CASSFRQGGTDTQYF. In DNA, the CDR3 is TGTGCCAGCAGTTTCCGCCAGGGGGGCACAGATACGCAGTATTTT.

The chain employs TRBV2 and TRBJ2-7; D is perhaps TRBD2 (5 bases). V was cut by 6 bases and J by 7 bases, with 7 bases left in between. The length of the CDR3 is 10 residues. Germline CDR1 reads SNHLY; CDR2 reads FYNNEI. In DNA form, the CDR3 reads TGTGCCAGCAGACGGGGTGAGCAGTACTTC. As protein: CASRRGEQYF. The full variable domain, its missing parts supplied by reference TRBV2 and TRBJ2-7, is EPEVTQTPSHQVTQMGQEVILRCVPISNHLYFYWYRQILGQKVEFLVSFYNNEISEKSEIFDDQFSVERPDGSNFTLKIRSTKLEDSAMYFCASRRGEQYFGPGTRLTVT.

The chain is built from TRBV6-5 and TRBJ2-2, with D perhaps TRBD2 (5 bases). The ends were cut back, 7 bases at V and 4 bases at J, with 13 bases in the middle. The CDR3 length is 14 residues. Germline CDR1 reads MNHEY; CDR2 reads SVGAGI. The CDR3 bases are TGTGCCAGCAAAGGAGGCTTAGGCACCGGGGAGCTGTTTTTT. Amino acid sequence: CASKGGLGTGELFF.

The V call is TRBV28, the J call TRBJ2-1; 9 bases are shared with TRBD2. V trimming: 3 bases; J trimming: 7 bases; junction bases outside the gene matches: 13. The CDR3 spans 17 residues. The V gene's germline CDR1 is MDHEN and CDR2 SYDVKM. The CDR3 DNA is TGTGCCAGCAGTTTTAATTCGGGCGGGAGGGCATTAAATGAGCAGTTCTTC. Encoded protein: CASSFNSGGRALNEQFF. The variable domain in full, with the rest retrieved from reference TRBV28 and TRBJ2-1, is DVKVTQSSRYLVKRTGEKVFLECVQDMDHENMFWYRQDPGLGLRLIYFSYDVKMKEKGDIPEGYSVSREKKERFSLILESASTNQTSMYLCASSFNSGGRALNEQFFGPGTRLTVL.